One sample yielded the 30 T cell receptor beta chains listed below, sequenced in a study of cytomegalovirus exposure and HLA in healthy donors. Sequenced by immunoSEQ multiplex PCR; TCRdb stores in-frame clones only, minus some. The table shows about 130,000 clones, with about nine tenths occurring only once. Sequenced: PBMCs. The receptors derive from a woman younger than 45 in good health and CMV-seropositive.

The V gene is TRBV6-5, the J gene TRBJ1-6; a weak D match, TRBD1 (6 bases). Germline CDR1 reads MNHEY; CDR2 reads SVGAGI. CDR3 length: 13 amino acids. V was trimmed by 6 bases and J by 10 bases, leaving 13 bases between them. The CDR3 reads CASRQGKGSPLHF. DNA of the CDR3: TGTGCCAGCAGGCAGGGGAAGGGATCACCCCTCCACTTT.

The chain's CDR3 is CASRNLGQGSEQYF. CDR3 sequence (DNA): TGTGCCAGCAGAAACTTGGGACAGGGAAGCGAGCAGTACTTC. The chain joins TRBV6-1 to TRBJ2-7, with 9 bases aligning to TRBD1. This CDR3 contains 14 residues. Unmatched junction bases numbered 9, after V lost 6 bases and J lost 6 bases. Germline loops: CDR1 MNHNS, CDR2 SASEGT.

The rearrangement uses TRBV5-1 and TRBJ2-1, with 9 bases lining up with TRBD1. The V and J ends lost 4 bases and 3 bases, in that order; junction bases with no gene match: 11. The CDR3 sequence is 17 residues long. Germline V gene sequence: CDR1 SGHRS, CDR2 YFSETQ. The CDR3 bases are TGCGCCAGCAGCCGCCGCCCGACAGGGGGAGTCTACAATGAGCAGTTCTTC. Its translation: CASSRRPTGGVYNEQFF.

The V call is TRBV19, the J call TRBJ1-2; 7 bases line up with TRBD1. The CDR3 consists of 12 residues. V shed 7 bases, J shed 5 bases, and the junction held 4 bases outside the gene matches. Germline CDR1 and CDR2: LNHDA and SQIVND (reference sequence). CDR3 protein: CASTGQPYGYTF. The DNA of the CDR3 is TGTGCCAGTACGGGACAGCCATATGGCTACACCTTC.

The gene calls are TRBV19 and TRBJ2-2; tentatively, D is TRBD2 (6 bases). The germline V gene has CDR1 LNHDA and CDR2 SQIVND (reference sequence). The CDR3 has 13 amino acids. V dropped 6 bases and J dropped 6 bases, with 11 bases sitting between them. The DNA for the CDR3 is TGTGCCAGTAGCGGAGGGTTTGCCGGGGAGCTGTTTTTT. Its protein is CASSGGFAGELFF. The full variable domain, in which reference TRBV19 and TRBJ2-2 provide the parts outside the CDR3, is DGGITQSPKYLFRKEGQNVTLSCEQNLNHDAMYWYRQDPGQGLRLIYYSQIVNDFQKGDIAEGYSVSREKKESFPLTVTSAQKNPTAFYLCASSGGFAGELFFGEGSRLTVL.

V is TRBV5-1 and J is TRBJ2-7; 7 bases are a match to TRBD1. V shed 4 bases, J shed 5 bases, and the junction held 6 bases outside the gene matches. This CDR3 region has 13 residues. Germline assignment: CDR1 SGHRS and CDR2 YFSETQ. In DNA form, the CDR3 reads TGCGCCAGCAGCCCCGGGACAGAACACGAGCAGTACTTC. Its translation: CASSPGTEHEQYF. Full variable domain (missing parts from reference TRBV5-1 and TRBJ2-7): KAGVTQTPRYLIKTRGQQVTLSCSPISGHRSVSWYQQTPGQGLQFLFEYFSETQRNKGNFPGRFSGRQFSNSRSEMNVSTLELGDSALYLCASSPGTEHEQYFGPGTRLTVT.

The chain couples TRBV2 to TRBJ2-3; TRBD2 agrees at 8 bases. The V gene's germline CDR1 is SNHLY and CDR2 FYNNEI. The CDR3 loop spans 16 amino acids. V trimming: 4 bases; J trimming: 3 bases; junction bases outside the gene matches: 9. The CDR3 loop reads CASSVSRGGPTDTQYF. The CDR3 DNA follows: TGTGCCAGCAGTGTATCCCGGGGGGGCCCTACAGATACGCAGTATTTT.

The chain employs TRBV5-1 and TRBJ2-3; TRBD1 is a possible D gene (5 bases). The CDR3 has 14 amino acids. Trimming removed 7 bases at V and 1 base at J, with 13 bases between. The germline gives CDR1 SGHRS, CDR2 YFSETQ. This CDR3 is CASSQGGGTDTQYF. In nucleotides, the CDR3 is TGCGCCAGCTCGCAGGGCGGTGGCACAGATACGCAGTATTTT.

This clone occurred once. V gene TRBV28 combines with J gene TRBJ2-1; TRBD2 matches at 11 bases. In germline, CDR1 is MDHEN, CDR2 SYDVKM. J gave up 4 bases and V 5 bases, and 7 bases lay outside the gene matches. The CDR3 length is 16 residues. CDR3 sequence: CASSGFSGGAYNEQFF. The CDR3 DNA sequence: TGTGCCAGCAGTGGCTTTAGCGGGGGGGCGTACAATGAGCAGTTCTTC. Combining the CDR3 with reference TRBV28 and TRBJ2-1 gives the whole variable domain DVKVTQSSRYLVKRTGEKVFLECVQDMDHENMFWYRQDPGLGLRLIYFSYDVKMKEKGDIPEGYSVSREKKERFSLILESASTNQTSMYLCASSGFSGGAYNEQFFGPGTRLTVL.

The CDR3, as DNA: TGTGCCAGCAGCGTCTCAACCGGGACAGGGAAATACAATGAGCAGTTCTTC. Translating gives CASSVSTGTGKYNEQFF. The chain carries TRBV9 and TRBJ2-1, with TRBD1 matching over 9 bases. Germline CDR1 is SGDLS and CDR2 is YYNGEE. V gave up 2 bases and J gave up 4 bases; unmatched junction bases: 10. This CDR3 has 17 amino acids.

The chain carries TRBV5-1 and TRBJ1-1; D remains unclear. V was trimmed by 0 bases and J by 6 bases, leaving 12 bases between them. The CDR3 contains 14 residues. CDR1 is SGHRS and CDR2 is YFSETQ in the germline V gene. The CDR3 nucleotides are TGCGCCAGCAGCTTGGTAGGTCAGGAGGCTGAAGCTTTCTTT. Translation: CASSLVGQEAEAFF.

This clone was picked up one time. The chain links TRBV29-1 to TRBJ2-7; D is perhaps TRBD1 (6 bases). The ends were cut back, 5 bases at V and 6 bases at J, with 11 bases in the middle. This CDR3 region has 11 residues. Germline CDR1 reads SQVTM; CDR2 reads ANQGSEA. The CDR3 is CSVLRGSEQYF. CDR3 bases: TGCAGCGTTCTCAGGGGCAGCGAGCAGTACTTC.

This chain uses TRBV5-4 with TRBJ2-7; TRBD2 matches 8 bases. The CDR3 consists of 17 residues. Germline V gene lookup returns CDR1 SGHNT and CDR2 YYREEE (reference sequence). The junction had 11 bases not matched to a gene; V was cut back by 1 base and J by 2 bases. CDR3 amino acids: CASSLFMRAGGAYEQYF. CDR3 in DNA: TGTGCCAGCAGCTTGTTTATGCGTGCGGGAGGAGCCTACGAGCAGTACTTC.

This chain links TRBV11-2 with TRBJ2-5, with 7 bases aligning to TRBD2. Germline CDR1 SGHAT, CDR2 FQNNGV. J gave up 4 bases and V 1 base, and 9 bases lay outside the gene matches. This CDR3 has 16 amino acids. The CDR3 bases are TGTGCCAGCAGCTTAGGGGCAGCGGGGAGGGGAGAGACCCAGTACTTC. Its protein product is CASSLGAAGRGETQYF.

The gene calls are TRBV1 and TRBJ1-1; the listed D gene, TRBD1, was not tested against the DNA. TRBV1 is a recognized pseudogene. The CDR3 has 14 residues. CDR3 DNA sequence: TGCACCAGCAGCCAAGATTGGCCCTTACCTGAAGCTTTCTTT. Translating it yields CTSSQDWPLPEAFF.

The rearrangement joins TRBV5-5 to TRBJ2-2; D may be TRBD2 (5 bases). CDR1 SGHKS and CDR2 YYEKEE come from the germline V gene (reference sequence). V lost 5 bases to trimming and J lost 5 bases, with 13 bases between them. This CDR3 spans 14 amino acids. DNA for the CDR3: TGTGCCAGCAGTATGGCGGGCGGGACCGGGGAGCTGTTTTTT. Translated: CASSMAGGTGELFF.

The genes are TRBV5-1 and TRBJ2-4; 10 nucleotides line up with TRBD1. V shed 5 bases and J 6 bases; nucleotides not matched to a gene: 8. CDR1 is SGHRS and CDR2 is YFSETQ in the germline V gene. This CDR3 is 15 amino acids long. The CDR3 spells CASRRQGALINIQYF. The CDR3 DNA sequence: TGCGCCAGCAGAAGACAGGGGGCGCTTATAAACATTCAGTACTTC. Filled out from reference TRBV5-1 and TRBJ2-4, the complete variable domain reads KAGVTQTPRYLIKTRGQQVTLSCSPISGHRSVSWYQQTPGQGLQFLFEYFSETQRNKGNFPGRFSGRQFSNSRSEMNVSTLELGDSALYLCASRRQGALINIQYFGAGTRLSVL.

V usage is TRBV2 and J usage is TRBJ1-2; D might be TRBD1 (5 bases). Trimming left V 7 bases short and J 5 bases short, with 14 bases between. Per the germline V gene, CDR1 is SNHLY and CDR2 is FYNNEI. The CDR3 runs to 13 residues. CDR3 amino acids: CASTRQLPYGYTF. The CDR3 nucleotides read TGTGCCAGCACAAGACAGTTACCTTATGGCTACACCTTC.

The rearrangement uses TRBV6-5 and TRBJ2-3, with TRBD2 matching over 7 bases. Germline CDR1 reads MNHEY; CDR2 reads SVGAGI. The V gene end was trimmed by 2 bases and the J gene end by 1 base; junction bases not matched to a gene: 3. The CDR3 covers 15 residues. This CDR3 is CASSYGGSGTDTQYF. The CDR3 DNA is TGTGCCAGCAGTTACGGCGGGAGTGGCACAGATACGCAGTATTTT.

This clone was found once. The genes are TRBV5-1 and TRBJ2-1, with 8 bases matching TRBD1. The CDR3 is made up of 15 amino acids. Germline V CDR1 and CDR2: SGHRS, YFSETQ. The trim removed 4 bases at V and 5 bases at J, leaving 8 bases unmatched. The CDR3: CASSHSGTGHNEQFF. DNA of the CDR3: TGCGCCAGCAGCCACTCAGGGACAGGCCACAATGAGCAGTTCTTC.

This chain links TRBV19 with TRBJ2-7, with D possibly TRBD2 on 5 matching bases. Germline assignment: CDR1 LNHDA and CDR2 SQIVND (reference sequence). Trimming stripped 9 bases from V and 6 bases from J, with 15 bases between. The CDR3 consists of 12 residues. CDR3 in DNA: TGTGCCAGCCGGGGTATGGGGTTCGAGCAGTACTTC. It codes for CASRGMGFEQYF.

The V and J genes are TRBV5-1 and TRBJ2-7, with TRBD1 matching 7 bases. The CDR3 runs 13 residues. Germline V gives CDR1 SGHRS, CDR2 YFSETQ. V lost 2 bases and J lost 5; bases outside the gene matches: 4. The DNA of the CDR3 is TGCGCCAGCAGCTTCCCCACAGGGGACGAGCAGTACTTC. Amino acids: CASSFPTGDEQYF.

The chain combines TRBV28 with TRBJ2-7, with 8 bases fitting TRBD1. There are 15 residues in the CDR3. Germline V lookup: CDR1 MDHEN, CDR2 SYDVKM. Germline trimming cut 3 bases from V and 5 bases from J; bases unmatched to any gene: 9. The CDR3 nucleotides read TGTGCCAGCAGTTTCGCCCGGACAGGGAGTCACGAGCAGTACTTC. This translates into CASSFARTGSHEQYF.

The chain employs TRBV11-2 and TRBJ1-6; D unclear. Trimming pared 9 bases from V and 14 bases from J, leaving 23 bases between. CDR3 size: 14 residues. Germline CDR1 SGHAT, CDR2 FQNNGV. The DNA for the CDR3 is TGTGCCAGTAAAACCGGGGTCCCGAGTGATACCCTCCACTTT. Protein sequence: CASKTGVPSDTLHF.

The J gene is TRBJ2-3, the V gene TRBV19, with 11 bases lining up with TRBD2. Looked up from germline, CDR1 is LNHDA and CDR2 is SQIVND (reference sequence). Unmatched junction bases numbered 1, after V lost 4 bases and J lost 1 base. The CDR3 runs to 15 residues. CDR3 nucleotides: TGTGCCAGTAGTAGGGGACTAGCGGGCACAGATACGCAGTATTTT. The encoded protein is CASSRGLAGTDTQYF.

The rearrangement uses TRBV28 and TRBJ2-7, with 9 bases lining up with TRBD1. V dropped 7 bases and J dropped 4; count of bases not matched to a gene: 8. Germline V gene sequence: CDR1 MDHEN, CDR2 SYDVKM. The length of the CDR3 is 14 residues. In DNA, the CDR3 is TGTGCCAGCACCACGACAGGGGGTAGGTACGAGCAGTACTTC. Residues: CASTTTGGRYEQYF.

The chain recombines TRBV6-6 with TRBJ2-7; TRBD1 aligns across 7 bases. The germline CDR1 and CDR2 sequences are MNHNY and SVGAGI (reference sequence). V was pared by 6 bases and J by 2 bases, with 4 bases of the junction left unmatched. The CDR3 is 13 amino acids. CDR3 in amino acids: CASSPGQTYEQYF. Written as DNA, the CDR3 is TGTGCCAGCAGCCCGGGACAGACCTACGAGCAGTACTTC.

This chain uses TRBV4-1 with TRBJ1-5, with 9 positions matching TRBD1. The germline CDR1 and CDR2 sequences are MGHRA and YSYEKL. J lost 0 bases, V lost 0 bases, and 12 bases had no gene match. The CDR3 spans 20 residues. CDR3 nucleotides: TGCGCCAGCAGCCAAGAAGGACCGGGACAGGGCCCCCATAGCAATCAGCCCCAGCATTTT. Translating it yields CASSQEGPGQGPHSNQPQHF.

The V and J genes are TRBV12-5 and TRBJ2-5; tentative D call: TRBD2 (5 bases). The CDR3 runs to 20 residues. V was shortened by 0 bases and J by 7 bases, with 30 bases between the two germline ends. The germline gives CDR1 LGHNT, CDR2 FRNRAP. The CDR3 coding sequence is TGTGCTAGTGGTTTGGTACGGGATGGGTCGCTCATCCGGGGAGACGTGACCCAGTACTTC. This translates into CASGLVRDGSLIRGDVTQYF. Filled out from reference TRBV12-5 and TRBJ2-5, the complete variable domain reads DARVTQTPRHKVTEMGQEVTMRCQPILGHNTVFWYRQTMMQGLELLAYFRNRAPLDDSGMPKDRFSAEMPDATLATLKIQPSEPRDSAVYFCASGLVRDGSLIRGDVTQYFGPGTRLLVL.

V and J are TRBV7-8 and TRBJ2-7, with 9 bases matching TRBD1. V was pared by 5 bases and J by 0 bases, with 2 bases of the junction left unmatched. Germline CDR1 and CDR2: SGHVS and FQNEAQ. This CDR3 contains 14 residues. The CDR3 loop is CASSMGQGSYEQYF. The DNA for the CDR3 is TGTGCCAGCAGCATGGGACAGGGCTCCTACGAGCAGTACTTC.